The text below deals with one T cell receptor beta chain. The antigen remains unidentified. This CDR3 region has 15 residues. V lost 0 bases, J lost 1 base, and 5 bases lay in between. Germline CDR1 and CDR2: SGHRS and YFSETQ. Patients were excluded for autoimmune disease history or systemic immunosuppression. This sample was taken from a study of OX40 agonist ivuxolimab in advanced cancers. Some clones are missing from TCRdb's copy, which holds only in-frame ones; the method was immunoSEQ multiplex PCR. The sample has 45,000 to 60,000 clones, about 88% seen once; the top ten hold less than 9.5%. General study findings and limits: Certain nonresponders additionally had low normalized T-cell clonal expansion.

The rearrangement uses TRBV5-1 and TRBJ2-6; D is unresolved. The specimen was CD4+ or CD8+ T cells sorted from blood, collected in a trial of the OX40 agonist ivuxolimab. The origin of this receptor is an adult with an advanced solid tumor such as melanoma, head and neck, liver or kidney cancer. CDR3 coding DNA: TGCGCCAGCAGCTTGGCTGTATCTGGGGCCAACGTCCTGACTTTC. It specifies CASSLAVSGANVLTF.